This T cell receptor beta chain was recovered during a study of PD-1 blockade in classical Hodgkin lymphoma. Study observations and caveats: Anyone who began nivolumab under 1 year after ASCT was excluded. For complete responders, baseline diversity was comparable to that of newly diagnosed patients.

Measured with immunoSEQ multiplex PCR; TCRdb has only the in-frame clones, and not every one. This sample carries roughly 64,000 clones, more than 80% of them seen once, and the ten largest clones take about 8%. CDR3 size: 16 residues. V dropped 5 bases and J dropped 4 bases, with 21 bases sitting between them. Germline lookup yields CDR1 MGHRA and CDR2 YSYEKL. With respect to this clone: The antigen remains undetermined.

Time point reported: cycle 4 day 1 (C4D1), after about 6 weeks of nivolumab. Brentuximab vedotin exposure varied among the patients, all of whom had relapsed after autologous stem cell transplantation. The source material was peripheral blood mononuclear cells (PBMCs), sampled before the fourth cycle of nivolumab. This TCR was sampled from a human donor with classical Hodgkin lymphoma. The chain couples TRBV4-1 to TRBJ2-7; TRBD1 is a possible D gene (7 bases). The CDR3 sequence is CASSSTGAGGGYEQYF. CDR3 sequence (DNA): TGCGCCAGCAGCTCGACGGGGGCAGGGGGTGGGTACGAGCAGTACTTC.